The rows below give T cell receptor beta chains drawn from one sample of a study of cytomegalovirus exposure and HLA in healthy donors. TCRdb's copy holds only in-frame clones and misses some; the assay was immunoSEQ multiplex PCR. This table holds about 190,000 clones, 77% found once. Material for sequencing was PBMCs. Every receptor here comes from a young woman in good health and CMV-seropositive. CDR3s include the opening cysteine and the closing phenylalanine or tryptophan. The order of the fields is D gene, V gene, J gene, clone size, CDR3 protein, CDR3 DNA. The D gene is left open where the match is weak. Size tells how often a clone was seen (once, few, many) or the class of an expanded clone, and some rows leave it out.

D gene: TRBD1
V gene: TRBV7-8
J gene: TRBJ2-5
clone size: few
CDR3 protein: CASSLEEGAKTQYF
CDR3 DNA: TGTGCCAGCAGCTTAGAAGAGGGGGCAAAGACCCAGTACTTC

D gene: TRBD1
V gene: TRBV4-3
J gene: TRBJ2-7
clone size: .
CDR3 protein: CASSQRTGYEQYF
CDR3 DNA: TGCGCCAGCAGCCAAAGGACAGGGTACGAGCAGTACTTC

D gene: .
V gene: TRBV5-1
J gene: TRBJ1-1
clone size: .
CDR3 protein: CASSYIMNTEAFF
CDR3 DNA: TGCGCCAGCAGCTATATTATGAACACTGAAGCTTTCTTT

D gene: .
V gene: TRBV5-1
J gene: TRBJ1-2
clone size: .
CDR3 protein: CASTSPEQGNYGYTF
CDR3 DNA: TGCGCCAGCACATCCCCTGAACAGGGAAATTATGGCTACACCTTC

D gene: .
V gene: TRBV2
J gene: TRBJ2-5
clone size: once
CDR3 protein: CASSFPLETQYF
CDR3 DNA: TGTGCCAGCAGTTTTCCTCTAGAGACCCAGTACTTC

D gene: TRBD1
V gene: TRBV27
J gene: TRBJ2-2
clone size: .
CDR3 protein: CASSLVTGGNTGELFF
CDR3 DNA: TGTGCCAGCAGTTTAGTGACAGGGGGGAACACCGGGGAGCTGTTTTTT

D gene: .
V gene: TRBV5-4
J gene: TRBJ2-3
clone size: .
CDR3 protein: CASSLGENRGTDTQYF
CDR3 DNA: TGTGCCAGCAGCTTAGGGGAAAATCGCGGCACAGATACGCAGTATTTT

D gene: TRBD1
V gene: TRBV7-3
J gene: TRBJ2-7
clone size: .
CDR3 protein: CASSVTGTGARYEQYF
CDR3 DNA: TGTGCCAGCAGCGTAACCGGGACAGGGGCTCGCTACGAGCAGTACTTC

D gene: .
V gene: TRBV28
J gene: TRBJ1-5
clone size: .
CDR3 protein: CASSLRPGNQPQHF
CDR3 DNA: TGTGCCAGCAGTTTACGTCCAGGGAATCAGCCCCAGCATTTT

D gene: .
V gene: TRBV7-3
J gene: TRBJ2-1
clone size: few
CDR3 protein: CASSLEGSSYNEQFF
CDR3 DNA: TGTGCCAGCAGCTTAGAGGGTAGCTCCTACAATGAGCAGTTCTTC

D gene: .
V gene: TRBV9
J gene: TRBJ1-5
clone size: .
CDR3 protein: CASSVGGGGSRYSNQPQHF
CDR3 DNA: TGTGCCAGCAGCGTAGGTGGTGGGGGCAGCCGCTATAGCAATCAGCCCCAGCATTTT

D gene: TRBD2
V gene: TRBV19
J gene: TRBJ2-3
clone size: once
CDR3 protein: CASSIGGVRTDTQYF
CDR3 DNA: TGTGCCAGTAGTATCGGGGGGGTACGCACAGATACGCAGTATTTT

D gene: .
V gene: TRBV6-5
J gene: TRBJ1-1
clone size: .
CDR3 protein: CASTTRLGHTEAFF
CDR3 DNA: TGTGCCAGCACCACCCGCCTGGGCCACACTGAAGCTTTCTTT

D gene: .
V gene: TRBV19
J gene: TRBJ2-2
clone size: .
CDR3 protein: CASSIVGGSNTGELFF
CDR3 DNA: TGTGCCAGTAGTATAGTTGGAGGATCCAACACCGGGGAGCTGTTTTTT

D gene: TRBD1
V gene: TRBV25-1
J gene: TRBJ1-6
clone size: .
CDR3 protein: CASSEKDRGNSPLHF
CDR3 DNA: TGTGCCAGCAGTGAAAAGGACAGGGGAAATTCACCCCTCCACTTT

D gene: TRBD1
V gene: TRBV27
J gene: TRBJ2-3
clone size: .
CDR3 protein: CASSRQGAEDTQYF
CDR3 DNA: TGTGCCAGCAGTCGACAGGGCGCCGAAGATACGCAGTATTTT

D gene: TRBD1
V gene: TRBV7-8
J gene: TRBJ2-2
clone size: .
CDR3 protein: CASSLARGRRVTGELFF
CDR3 DNA: TGTGCCAGCAGCTTAGCCAGGGGGCGAAGAGTCACCGGGGAGCTGTTTTTT

D gene: .
V gene: TRBV30
J gene: TRBJ1-1
clone size: .
CDR3 protein: CAWSAGQYTEAFF
CDR3 DNA: TGTGCCTGGAGTGCGGGTCAGTACACTGAAGCTTTCTTT

D gene: TRBD2
V gene: TRBV7-3
J gene: TRBJ2-5
clone size: .
CDR3 protein: CASSLTGGLGGETQYF
CDR3 DNA: TGTGCCAGCAGCTTAACCGGGGGATTGGGGGGGGAGACCCAGTACTTC

D gene: .
V gene: TRBV6-1
J gene: TRBJ1-2
clone size: .
CDR3 protein: CASSGQFAWDTGGYTF
CDR3 DNA: TGTGCCAGCAGTGGCCAGTTTGCCTGGGACACCGGTGGCTACACCTTC

D gene: .
V gene: TRBV7-2
J gene: TRBJ2-7
clone size: few
CDR3 protein: CASSFSGMTDEQYF
CDR3 DNA: TGTGCCAGCAGCTTCTCAGGGATGACTGACGAGCAGTACTTC

D gene: TRBD2
V gene: TRBV7-8
J gene: TRBJ2-3
clone size: .
CDR3 protein: CASSSGFTDTQYF
CDR3 DNA: TGTGCCAGCTCTAGCGGCTTCACAGATACGCAGTATTTT

D gene: TRBD1
V gene: TRBV6-5
J gene: TRBJ1-6
clone size: .
CDR3 protein: CASSKGTGVEWPLHF
CDR3 DNA: TGTGCCAGCAGTAAGGGGACAGGGGTGGAATGGCCCCTCCACTTT

D gene: .
V gene: TRBV5-1
J gene: TRBJ1-1
clone size: .
CDR3 protein: CASSLPRGISVTEAFF
CDR3 DNA: TGCGCCAGCAGCTTGCCCCGGGGGATCTCAGTCACTGAAGCTTTCTTT

D gene: .
V gene: TRBV2
J gene: TRBJ1-2
clone size: .
CDR3 protein: CASRDPARGYGYTF
CDR3 DNA: TGTGCCAGCAGAGACCCAGCCAGGGGTTATGGCTACACCTTC

D gene: .
V gene: TRBV5-8
J gene: TRBJ1-1
clone size: .
CDR3 protein: CASRTRGGNTEAFF
CDR3 DNA: TGTGCCAGCAGGACTCGTGGAGGGAACACTGAAGCTTTCTTT

D gene: TRBD2
V gene: TRBV27
J gene: TRBJ2-7
clone size: .
CDR3 protein: CASRGILPSGRAGEQYF
CDR3 DNA: TGTGCCAGCAGGGGGATTCTTCCTAGCGGGAGGGCGGGGGAGCAGTACTTC

D gene: .
V gene: TRBV19
J gene: TRBJ1-1
clone size: .
CDR3 protein: CASRRVQAGNTEAFF
CDR3 DNA: TGTGCCAGTAGGCGGGTCCAAGCGGGGAACACTGAAGCTTTCTTT

D gene: TRBD2
V gene: TRBV7-2
J gene: TRBJ2-7
clone size: .
CDR3 protein: CASSYLTSGNNEQYF
CDR3 DNA: TGTGCCAGCAGCTACCTGACTAGCGGGAATAACGAGCAGTACTTC

D gene: TRBD1
V gene: TRBV28
J gene: TRBJ1-5
clone size: few
CDR3 protein: CASKPGQGHQPQHF
CDR3 DNA: TGTGCCAGCAAACCGGGACAGGGACATCAGCCCCAGCATTTT

D gene: .
V gene: TRBV4-3
J gene: TRBJ2-4
clone size: .
CDR3 protein: CASSQDMGAPVKF
CDR3 DNA: TGCGCCAGCAGCCAAGATATGGGGGCTCCGGTCAAGTTC

D gene: TRBD1
V gene: TRBV18
J gene: TRBJ2-7
clone size: .
CDR3 protein: CASSPRTGSYEQYF
CDR3 DNA: TGTGCCAGCTCGCCTCGGACAGGGTCCTACGAGCAGTACTTC

D gene: TRBD1
V gene: TRBV6-6
J gene: TRBJ2-7
clone size: .
CDR3 protein: CASSPTGSYEQYF
CDR3 DNA: TGTGCCAGCAGCCCGACAGGGTCCTACGAGCAGTACTTC

D gene: TRBD1
V gene: TRBV15
J gene: TRBJ2-7
clone size: few
CDR3 protein: CATSRDRRGYEQYF
CDR3 DNA: TGTGCCACCAGCAGAGATCGCAGGGGGTACGAGCAGTACTTC

D gene: TRBD1
V gene: TRBV28
J gene: TRBJ1-1
clone size: .
CDR3 protein: CASSFSGQVETFF
CDR3 DNA: TGTGCCAGCAGTTTCTCGGGACAGGTGGAAACTTTCTTT

D gene: TRBD1
V gene: TRBV29-1
J gene: TRBJ1-2
clone size: .
CDR3 protein: CSVEEFNAGGGYTF
CDR3 DNA: TGCAGCGTTGAAGAATTTAACGCAGGGGGTGGCTACACCTTC